What follows are 7 T cell receptor beta chains derived from one specimen sequenced in a study of blood T cell repertoires in COVID-19. The table came from immunoSEQ multiplex PCR; TCRdb's copy has only in-frame clones and leaves some out. Of 200,000 to 250,000 clones in the sample, 80% were seen once. Sequencing was performed on peripheral blood. The receptors were gathered from a human donor in a cohort sampled during active COVID-19.

The chain links TRBV28 to TRBJ2-3; TRBD2 is a possible D gene (5 bases). This CDR3 is 20 amino acids long. V gave up 3 bases and J gave up 4 bases, with 29 bases separating them. CDR1 is MDHEN, CDR2 SYDVKM, per germline. CDR3 sequence reads: CASSFRPPVYSAQRSDTQYF. In DNA, the CDR3 is TGTGCCAGCAGTTTCAGACCCCCAGTGTATAGCGCCCAAAGGTCAGATACGCAGTATTTT.

This chain links TRBV5-1 with TRBJ2-1, with 9 bases matching TRBD2. Germline CDR1 reads SGHRS; CDR2 reads YFSETQ. There are 15 residues in the CDR3. The trim removed 5 bases at V and 0 bases at J, leaving 3 bases unmatched. CDR3 loop: CASRFSGSSYNEQFF. The CDR3 DNA is TGCGCCAGCAGGTTTAGCGGGAGCTCCTACAATGAGCAGTTCTTC.

The sample holds one count of this clone. This chain links TRBV5-1 with TRBJ2-7, with D possibly TRBD1 on 6 matching bases. This CDR3 region has 14 residues. The V gene lost 7 bases and the J gene lost 0 bases, with 14 bases spanning the gap. CDR1 is SGHRS and CDR2 is YFSETQ in the germline V gene. DNA for the CDR3: TGCGCCAGCGGACCCCGGGACACCTCCTACGAGCAGTACTTC. It translates to CASGPRDTSYEQYF.

V is TRBV29-1 and J is TRBJ2-5; possible D gene TRBD1, 7 bases. This CDR3 comprises 13 residues. V lost 7 bases and J lost 5, with 17 bases in between. CDR1 and CDR2 from the germline V gene are SQVTM and ANQGSEA. In DNA form, the CDR3 reads TGCAGCGCGGGGGACAGTTCGGTGGAGACCCAGTACTTC. It specifies CSAGDSSVETQYF.

The chain has TRBV6-4 and TRBJ2-2, with D uncertain. The CDR3 is 14 residues long. Germline loops: CDR1 MRHNA, CDR2 SNTAGT. The V gene lost 4 bases and the J gene lost 7 bases, with 13 bases spanning the gap. The CDR3, as DNA: TGTGCCAGCAGTGCCTTGAATTCGGGCGGGGAGCTGTTTTTT. Encoded protein: CASSALNSGGELFF.

V is TRBV2 and J is TRBJ1-1, with D tentatively TRBD1 (5 bases). In germline, CDR1 is SNHLY, CDR2 FYNNEI. V was cut by 1 base and J by 5 bases, with 14 bases left in between. CDR3 length equals 15 residues. CDR3 region: CASSEELLRGTEAFF. In DNA, the CDR3 is TGTGCCAGCAGTGAAGAATTACTTCGGGGGACTGAAGCTTTCTTT.

V and J are TRBV4-1 and TRBJ2-2; D is unresolved. In germline, CDR1 is MGHRA, CDR2 YSYEKL. V shed 6 bases and J shed 3 bases, with 11 bases lying between them. CDR3 length: 14 amino acids. CDR3: CASRIQFYTGELFF. CDR3 bases: TGCGCCAGCAGGATACAGTTCTACACCGGGGAGCTGTTTTTT.